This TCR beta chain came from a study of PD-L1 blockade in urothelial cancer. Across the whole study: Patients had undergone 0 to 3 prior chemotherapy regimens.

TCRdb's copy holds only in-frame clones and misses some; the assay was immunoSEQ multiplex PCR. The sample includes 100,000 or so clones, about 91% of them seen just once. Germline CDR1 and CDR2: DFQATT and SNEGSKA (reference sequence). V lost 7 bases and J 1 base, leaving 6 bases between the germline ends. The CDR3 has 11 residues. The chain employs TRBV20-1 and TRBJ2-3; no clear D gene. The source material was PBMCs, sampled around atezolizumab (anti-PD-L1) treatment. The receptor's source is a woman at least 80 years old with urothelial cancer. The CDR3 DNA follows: TGCAGTGAAGCCCGCACAGATACGCAGTATTTT. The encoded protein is CSEARTDTQYF.